The source of this TCR beta chain is a study of blood T cell repertoires in COVID-19. Background on the study: The United States, Italy and Spain supplied acute and convalescent COVID-19 samples. PBMCs, B-cell-depleted T cells, or T cells provided the cDNA or gDNA that made up the material.

Germline lookup yields CDR1 SSHAT and CDR2 FNYEAQ (reference sequence). The CDR3 spans 15 residues. The sample holds one count of this clone. The junction departs from the called germline gene at one end, perhaps through a read error. Original analysis: Cell counts per sample came from amplifying reference gene primers. Assay used: immunoSEQ multiplex PCR; TCRdb lists only in-frame clones, some missing. Clone size and V and J calls were adopted from that table, with D and trimming inferred from the DNA. The sample carries approximately 85,000 clones, approximately 86% recorded once. The receptor comes from a woman in her sixties or seventies with active or convalescent COVID-19. The chain recombines TRBV7-7 with TRBJ2-5; 11 nucleotides agree with TRBD2. The sequenced sample consisted of peripheral blood. CDR3: CASSLAASGGSQQYF. In DNA, the CDR3 is TGTGCTAGCAGCTTAGCTGCTAGCGGGGGGAGCCAGCAGTACTTC.